Included here is one T cell receptor beta chain sequence, with context. Per the authors' pipeline: Nucleated cell counts were estimated from reference gene primer amplification. Clones were read by immunoSEQ multiplex PCR, and TCRdb kept only the in-frame ones, dropping some. That table supplies the V and J calls and clone size; D and trimming were determined from the DNA. Of some 300,000 clones in the sample, less than 90% were seen once. This sample is drawn from a study of blood T cell repertoires in COVID-19. Germline V gene sequence: CDR1 SEHNR, CDR2 FQNEAQ (reference sequence). The CDR3 is made up of 14 amino acids. The ends were cut back, 5 bases at V and 1 base at J, with 11 bases in the middle.

This rearrangement joins TRBV7-9 to TRBJ1-2; possibly TRBD1 for D (6 bases). Specimen: peripheral blood. The TCR was taken from a woman aged 70-85 years with COVID-19, enrolled during active disease. CDR3 nucleotides: TGTGCCAGCAGCCCCCGGACAGATAACTATGGCTACACCTTC. Translating it yields CASSPRTDNYGYTF.